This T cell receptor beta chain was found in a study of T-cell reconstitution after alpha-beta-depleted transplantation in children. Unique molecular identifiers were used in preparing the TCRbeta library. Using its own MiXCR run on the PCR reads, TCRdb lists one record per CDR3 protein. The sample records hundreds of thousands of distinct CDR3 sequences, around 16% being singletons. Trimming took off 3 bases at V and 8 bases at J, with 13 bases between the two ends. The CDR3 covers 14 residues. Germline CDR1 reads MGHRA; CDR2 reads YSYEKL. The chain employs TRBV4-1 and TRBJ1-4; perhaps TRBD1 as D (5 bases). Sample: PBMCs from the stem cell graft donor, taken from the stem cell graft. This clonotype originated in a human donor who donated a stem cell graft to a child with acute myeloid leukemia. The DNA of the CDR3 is TGCGCCAGCAGCCAGGGACCTCGCGAGGAAAAACTGTTTTTT. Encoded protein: CASSQGPREEKLFF.